The 26 T cell receptor beta chains in this list originate from one sample, sequenced in a study of blood T cells in healthy people across ages. A second PCR, run for roughly 7 to 11 cycles, used a sample-barcoded 5' primer plus a J-beta primer mix. In TCRdb, the 5' RACE reads were re-called with MiXCR into one record per CDR3 protein. The sample carries roughly 900,000 distinct CDR3 sequences, 29% recorded once. Material: blood. These receptors all stem from a woman aged 80 or over in good health.

The chain combines TRBV6-6 with TRBJ1-1; 8 nucleotides match TRBD1. Trimming took 8 bases from V and 6 from J; bases not matched to a gene: 11. The CDR3 length is 14 residues. Germline V CDR1 and CDR2: MNHNY, SVGAGI (reference sequence). The CDR3 nucleotides are TGTGCCAGCGGGGGGACAGGACGAGGGGCTGAAGCTTTCTTT. Translated, it gives CASGGTGRGAEAFF.

The rearrangement uses TRBV30 and TRBJ1-3; TRBD1 is a possible D gene (5 bases). Germline V CDR1 and CDR2: GTSNPN, SVGIG (reference sequence). With 0 bases removed from V and 4 bases from J, the gap between germline ends came to 10 bases. The CDR3 has 14 amino acids. The CDR3, as DNA: TGTGCCTGGAGTGTGGGCAGGGCAGGAAACACCATATATTTT. Its translation: CAWSVGRAGNTIYF. Full variable domain (remainder filled in from reference TRBV30 and TRBJ1-3): SQTIHQWPATLVQPVGSPLSLECTVEGTSNPNLYWYRQAAGRGLQLLFYSVGIGQISSEVPQNLSASRPQDRQFILSSKKLLLSDSGFYLCAWSVGRAGNTIYFGEGSWLTVV.

As concerns this clonotype: A much larger clonotype is one base distant, so this may be a read error. The rearrangement links TRBV18 to TRBJ1-2; D is unclear. Between the trimmed V and J ends, which lost 3 bases and 7 bases, there was a span of 18 bases. The CDR3 consists of 15 residues. Germline V CDR1 and CDR2: KGHSH, LQKENI. The CDR3 region has the DNA TGTGCCAGCTCACCTGGACCGGATAATTTCTGTGGCTACACCTTC. Translation: CASSPGPDNFCGYTF.

Only a few counts were recorded for this clonotype. The chain links TRBV6-6 to TRBJ2-3; 7 bases fit TRBD2. This CDR3 region has 13 residues. The germline CDR1 and CDR2 sequences are MNHNY and SVGAGI (reference sequence). V lost 7 bases to trimming and J lost 8 bases; unmatched junction nucleotides: 9. CDR3 amino acids: CASNGGSAGTQYF. The CDR3 DNA is TGTGCCAGCAACGGGGGGTCGGCAGGTACGCAGTATTTT.

As regards this clonotype: It may be a read error: a sequence one base away is much more abundant. The CDR3: CASSLSVSGVKETQYF. The CDR3 DNA reads TGTGCCAGCAGCTTATCGGTTAGCGGGGTCAAAGAGACCCAGTACTTC. V usage is TRBV7-6 and J usage is TRBJ2-4; 8 bases line up with TRBD2. The J call is in doubt because the DNA end fits TRBJ2-5 better. The germline gives CDR1 SGHVS, CDR2 FNYEAQ. The CDR3 is made up of 16 amino acids.

This clonotype was recorded a few times. The chain joins TRBV11-2 to TRBJ2-3; no reliable D call. Trimming cost V 4 bases and J 2 bases, with 13 bases left between them. The CDR3 totals 15 residues. The germline CDR1 and CDR2 sequences are SGHAT and FQNNGV. For the CDR3, the DNA is TGTGCCAGCAGCTCAGAGACCACTACCACAGATACGCAGTATTTT. It specifies CASSSETTTTDTQYF.

This clonotype has ten or more counts. The J gene is TRBJ2-1, the V gene TRBV7-2, with D unresolved. Looked up from germline, CDR1 is SGHTA and CDR2 is FQGNSA. This CDR3 region has 15 residues. Trimming removed 7 bases from V and 7 bases from J, with 20 bases in between. CDR3 sequence reads: CASNQKPLLMNEQFF. For the CDR3, the DNA is TGTGCCAGCAATCAGAAACCCCTCTTAATGAATGAGCAGTTCTTC. Variable domain in full (rest from reference TRBV7-2 and TRBJ2-1): GAGVSQSPSNKVTEKGKDVELRCDPISGHTALYWYRQSLGQGLEFLIYFQGNSAPDKSGLPSDRFSAERTGGSVSTLTIQRTQQEDSAVYLCASNQKPLLMNEQFFGPGTRLTVL.

Concerning this clonotype: The junction shows a germline mismatch at one end, possibly a read error. The chain links TRBV11-3 to TRBJ2-3; 7 positions match TRBD2. The CDR3 is 15 residues long. Per germline, CDR1 SGHNT and CDR2 YENEEA. The CDR3 nucleotides read TGTGCCAGCGGCTTAATGGGGGGGAGCACAGATACGCAGTATTTT. It specifies CASGLMGGSTDTQYF.

The table lists this clonotype with many counts. V is TRBV12-3 or TRBV12-4 and J is TRBJ1-5, with D possibly matching TRBD1 (5 bases). The V and J ends lost 5 bases and 4 bases respectively, with 15 bases between them. CDR3 length: 15 residues. The CDR3 sequence is CASSPGTYRNQPQHF. The CDR3 DNA sequence: TGTGCCAGCAGTCCCGGGACGTATAGAAATCAGCCCCAGCATTTT.

There are many counts of this clonotype. The V gene is TRBV3-1, the J gene TRBJ2-3; D might be TRBD2 (6 bases). The CDR3 covers 14 residues. Deletions cut 5 bases from V and 5 bases from J, with 14 bases between. The germline V gene has CDR1 LGHDT and CDR2 YNNKEL (reference sequence). The DNA for the CDR3 is TGTGCCAGCAGCAAGACCGGGACTGGAGATACGCAGTATTTT. Its protein is CASSKTGTGDTQYF.

The table lists this clonotype with many counts. The CDR3 protein is CSARTGTSGYNEQFF. CDR3 DNA sequence: TGCAGTGCTAGAACCGGGACTAGCGGATACAATGAGCAGTTCTTC. The chain joins TRBV20-1 to TRBJ2-1; 11 bases agree with TRBD2. With 2 bases clipped from V and 4 bases from J, the junction kept 4 bases outside the gene matches. The CDR3 contains 15 residues. Germline loops: CDR1 DFQATT, CDR2 SNEGSKA (reference sequence).

This clonotype was seen repeatedly, ten times or more. The chain couples TRBV27 to TRBJ2-3, with a tentative D call TRBD2 (5 bases). The CDR3 spans 14 residues. Trimming stripped 8 bases from V and 3 bases from J, with 15 bases between. The germline V gene has CDR1 MNHEY and CDR2 SMNVEV (reference sequence). CDR3 loop: CASSRERSTDTQYF. CDR3 coding DNA: TGTGCCAGCTCCCGGGAAAGGTCGACAGATACGCAGTATTTT.

This clonotype was seen only a few times. A much larger clone is a single base away; this may be a read error. The V gene is TRBV6-2 or TRBV6-3, the J gene TRBJ2-5; D gene uncertain. Trimming pared 0 bases from V and 5 bases from J, leaving 4 bases between. This CDR3 spans 12 amino acids. CDR1 and CDR2 from the germline V gene are MNHEY and SVGEGT. Here the CDR3 reads CASSYSWETQYF. In DNA, the CDR3 is TGTGCCAGCAGTTACTCGTGGGAGACCCAGTACTTC.

This clonotype was counted at least ten times. V gene TRBV3-1 combines with J gene TRBJ1-2, with 7 positions matching TRBD1. Germline loops: CDR1 LGHDT, CDR2 YNNKEL (reference sequence). V was pared by 6 bases and J by 1 base, with 11 bases of the junction left unmatched. CDR3 length: 16 amino acids. DNA of the CDR3: TGTGCCAGCAGTCTAAACCGGGACAGCAATAACTATGGCTACACCTTC. Translation: CASSLNRDSNNYGYTF.

In the case of this clonotype: A much larger clone differs from this one at a single base, so this may be a read error. The V and J genes are TRBV4-3 and TRBJ2-3; 8 nucleotides match TRBD1. The V segment lost 3 bases and the J segment 6 bases; nucleotides outside the gene matches: 2. Germline CDR1 reads LGHNA; CDR2 reads YSLEER. The CDR3 is 13 amino acids. As DNA, the CDR3 is TGCGCCAGCAGCCATACAGGGGGGGATACGCAGTATTTT. It yields the protein CASSHTGGDTQYF.

This clonotype came up many times. The chain is built from TRBV20-1 and TRBJ2-1, with D hard to call. The germline V gene encodes CDR1 DFQATT and CDR2 SNEGSKA (reference sequence). This CDR3 has 11 amino acids. Trimming took 3 bases from V and 5 from J, leaving 5 bases between them. CDR3 protein: CSASGNNEQFF. DNA of the CDR3: TGCAGTGCTAGCGGAAACAATGAGCAGTTCTTC.

This chain uses TRBV7-2 with TRBJ2-7; either TRBD1 or TRBD2 may fit D (6 bases each). The assigned J gene may be wrong: the sequence end matches TRBJ2-5 better. This CDR3 is 16 amino acids long. The germline V gene has CDR1 SGHTA and CDR2 FQGNSA. CDR3 DNA: TGTGCCAGCAGCTTAGGAGGATTCGGGGGCCGAGAGACCCAGTACTTC. It translates to CASSLGGFGGRETQYF.

This clonotype was counted at least ten times. The V gene is TRBV20-1, the J gene TRBJ1-2; 9 bases are shared with TRBD1. In germline, CDR1 is DFQATT, CDR2 SNEGSKA (reference sequence). This CDR3 has 14 amino acids. The V and J ends lost 1 base and 6 bases, in that order; junction bases with no gene match: 6. CDR3 bases: TGCAGTGCTAGAGTCCGACAGGGGGGGGATGGCTACACCTTC. It yields the protein CSARVRQGGDGYTF.

This clonotype was counted many times. This chain uses TRBV7-2 with TRBJ2-3, with 7 positions matching TRBD2. Trimming at V came to 2 bases and at J to 3 bases, leaving 8 bases not matched to a gene. CDR1 and CDR2 (germline): SGHTA, FQGNSA. The CDR3 loop spans 16 amino acids. CDR3 loop: CASSLTSGAGTDTQYF. In DNA form, the CDR3 reads TGTGCCAGCAGCTTAACCAGCGGGGCGGGGACAGATACGCAGTATTTT.

The table lists this clonotype with a few counts. This chain uses TRBV5-1 with TRBJ1-1, with 7 bases fitting TRBD1. This CDR3 has 15 amino acids. Germline-derived CDR1 and CDR2 are SGHRS and YFSETQ. The V segment lost 1 base and the J segment 0 bases; nucleotides outside the gene matches: 3. CDR3 amino acids: CASSLLGGMNTEAFF. CDR3 DNA sequence: TGCGCCAGCAGCTTGCTAGGGGGCATGAACACTGAAGCTTTCTTT.

The CDR3 loop is CASSFGHTRGGYTF. Here the CDR3 DNA reads TGTGCCAGCAGTTTCGGCCACACGAGGGGTGGCTACACCTTC. The genes are TRBV6-5 and TRBJ1-2; perhaps TRBD1 as D (5 bases). CDR1 and CDR2 from the germline V gene are MNHEY and SVGAGI. This CDR3 has 14 residues. Trimming took off 4 bases at V and 7 bases at J, with 16 bases between the two ends.

The chain employs TRBV7-9 and TRBJ1-3; no reliable D call. Germline V gives CDR1 SEHNR, CDR2 FQNEAQ (reference sequence). With 2 bases removed from V and 2 bases from J, the gap between germline ends came to 10 bases. CDR3 length: 15 amino acids. The CDR3 nucleotides are TGTGCCAGCAGCTTAATGAAGGGCACTGGAAACACCATATATTTT. Protein product: CASSLMKGTGNTIYF.

The chain combines TRBV9 with TRBJ2-7; 9 bases fit TRBD1. Germline V gene data show CDR1 as SGDLS and CDR2 as YYNGEE. The CDR3 is 14 residues long. V trimming: 8 bases; J trimming: 9 bases; junction bases outside the gene matches: 15. CDR3 loop: CASSLTGGYNGQYF. The CDR3 DNA is TGTGCCAGTTCTCTGACAGGGGGATACAATGGGCAGTACTTC.

This clonotype was recorded at least ten times. The CDR3 DNA sequence: TGTGCCAGCAGCGCCCGACAGGGGGTTATCTCCTACAATGAGCAGTTCTTC. Amino acid sequence: CASSARQGVISYNEQFF. The V gene is TRBV9, the J gene TRBJ2-1, with 9 bases matching TRBD1. Germline assignment: CDR1 SGDLS and CDR2 YYNGEE. Trimming took 3 bases from V and 0 from J; bases not matched to a gene: 7. This CDR3 is built from 17 residues.

The V and J genes are TRBV28 and TRBJ1-2; D not certain. Germline CDR1 is MDHEN and CDR2 is SYDVKM. V was shortened by 3 bases and J by 8 bases, with 7 bases between the two germline ends. The CDR3 is 11 amino acids. As DNA, the CDR3 is TGTGCCAGCAGTTTTGCCCGGGGCTACACCTTC. Translation gives CASSFARGYTF.

On this clonotype itself: A much larger clone lies one base from this, so it may be a read error. The chain combines TRBV6-4 with TRBJ2-7; D is unclear. The V end was cut by 9 bases, the J end by 4 bases, with 7 bases between. The germline V gene encodes CDR1 MRHNA and CDR2 SNTAGT. The CDR3 sequence is 10 residues long. The CDR3 sequence: CARNWYEQYF. The CDR3 bases are TGTGCCAGAAACTGGTACGAGCAGTACTTC.